The sequence of this T cell receptor beta chain was determined in a study of CD8+ T cells in alopecia areata. Whole-study findings and limits: Scalp and blood samples kept many expanded lesional clones throughout tofacitinib. Whether baseline CD8+ expansion is linked to response remains uncertain, given a single nonresponder.

Notes on this clone: Its target is not known.

Treatment specified: oral pan-JAK inhibitor, 5-10 mg twice daily. Sequencing used cDNA as its template, made by extracting RNA and reverse transcribing it. Clones were sequenced by immunoSEQ multiplex PCR, and TCRdb holds only the in-frame ones, with some missing. Of 110,000 or so clones listed, around three fifths are singletons. This CDR3 contains 15 residues. The V gene's germline CDR1 is MNHEY and CDR2 SVGAGI. The V end lost 2 bases, the J end lost 0 bases, and 5 bases lay between the germline ends. This receptor was obtained from a human donor with alopecia areata. The input for sequencing was CD4+ T cells sorted from blood, taken at week 24, from a patient treated with tofacitinib. V is TRBV6-5 and J is TRBJ2-6, with a tentative D call TRBD2 (5 bases). CDR3 loop: CASSYGSSGANVLTF. The CDR3 DNA reads TGTGCCAGCAGTTACGGGAGCTCTGGGGCCAACGTCCTGACTTTC.